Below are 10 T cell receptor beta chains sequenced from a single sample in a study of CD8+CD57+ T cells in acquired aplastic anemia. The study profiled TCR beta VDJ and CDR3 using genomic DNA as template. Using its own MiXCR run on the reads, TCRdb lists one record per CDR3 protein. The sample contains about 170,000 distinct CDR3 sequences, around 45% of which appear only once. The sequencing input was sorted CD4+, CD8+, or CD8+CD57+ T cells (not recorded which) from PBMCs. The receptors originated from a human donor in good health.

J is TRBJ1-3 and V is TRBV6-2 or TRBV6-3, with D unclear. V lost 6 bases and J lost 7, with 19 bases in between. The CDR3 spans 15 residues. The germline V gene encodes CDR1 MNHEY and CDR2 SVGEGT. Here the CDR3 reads CASRGLRTEYNTIYF. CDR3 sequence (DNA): TGTGCCAGCAGGGGATTGCGGACGGAGTACAACACCATATATTTT.

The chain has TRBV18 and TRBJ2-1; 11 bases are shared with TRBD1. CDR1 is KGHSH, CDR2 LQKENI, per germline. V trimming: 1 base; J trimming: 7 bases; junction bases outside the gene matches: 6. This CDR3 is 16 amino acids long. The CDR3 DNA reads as TGTGCCAGCTCACCACGTGGGACAGGGGGTGGGAATGAGCAGTTCTTC. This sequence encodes CASSPRGTGGGNEQFF.

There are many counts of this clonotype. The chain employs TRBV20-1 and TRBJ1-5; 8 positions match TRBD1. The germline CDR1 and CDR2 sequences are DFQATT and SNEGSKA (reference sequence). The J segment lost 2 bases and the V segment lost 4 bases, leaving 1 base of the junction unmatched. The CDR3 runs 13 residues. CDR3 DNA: TGCAGTGCTATACAGGGGGGCAATCAGCCCCAGCATTTT. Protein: CSAIQGGNQPQHF.

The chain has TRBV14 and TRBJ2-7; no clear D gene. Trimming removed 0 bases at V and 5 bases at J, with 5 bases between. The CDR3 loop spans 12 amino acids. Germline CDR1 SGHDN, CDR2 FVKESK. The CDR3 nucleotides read TGTGCCAGCAGCCAAGATTACCACGAGCAGTACTTC. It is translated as CASSQDYHEQYF.

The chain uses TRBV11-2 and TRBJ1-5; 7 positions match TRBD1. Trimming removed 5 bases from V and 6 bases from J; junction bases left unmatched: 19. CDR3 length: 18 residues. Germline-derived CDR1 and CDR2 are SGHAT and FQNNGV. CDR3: CASSHWGVEQGPPQPQHF. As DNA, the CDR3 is TGTGCCAGCAGCCATTGGGGGGTCGAACAGGGGCCCCCTCAGCCCCAGCATTTT.

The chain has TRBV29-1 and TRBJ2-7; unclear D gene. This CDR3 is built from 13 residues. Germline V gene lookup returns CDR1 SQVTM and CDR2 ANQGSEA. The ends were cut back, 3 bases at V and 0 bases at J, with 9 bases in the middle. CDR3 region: CSVEDASSYEQYF. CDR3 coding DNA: TGCAGCGTTGAGGACGCGAGCTCCTACGAGCAGTACTTC.

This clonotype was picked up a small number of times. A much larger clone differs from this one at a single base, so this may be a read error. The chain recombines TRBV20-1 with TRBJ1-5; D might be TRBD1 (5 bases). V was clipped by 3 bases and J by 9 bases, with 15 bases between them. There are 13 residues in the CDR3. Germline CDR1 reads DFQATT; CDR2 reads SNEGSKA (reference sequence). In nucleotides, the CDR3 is TGCAGTGCTAGTCGGGGCAAAGATCTGCCCCAGCATTTT. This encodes CSASRGKDLPQHF.

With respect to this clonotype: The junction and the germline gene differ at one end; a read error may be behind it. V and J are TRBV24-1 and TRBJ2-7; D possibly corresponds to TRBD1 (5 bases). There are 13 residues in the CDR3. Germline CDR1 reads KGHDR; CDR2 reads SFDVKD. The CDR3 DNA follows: TGTGCCACCAGTGATTCGCAGGGTTACGGGCAGTACTTC. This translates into CATSDSQGYGQYF.

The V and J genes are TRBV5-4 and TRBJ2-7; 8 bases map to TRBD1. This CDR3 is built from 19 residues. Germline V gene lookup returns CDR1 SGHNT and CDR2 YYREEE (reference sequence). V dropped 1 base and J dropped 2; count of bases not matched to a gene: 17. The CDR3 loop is CASSLYRPRSDRAPYEQYF. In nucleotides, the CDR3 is TGTGCCAGCAGCTTGTATCGTCCCCGCTCGGACAGGGCACCCTACGAGCAGTACTTC. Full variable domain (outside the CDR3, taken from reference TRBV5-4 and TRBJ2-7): ETGVTQSPTHLIKTRGQQVTLRCSSQSGHNTVSWYQQALGQGPQFIFQYYREEENGRGNFPPRFSGLQFPNYSSELNVNALELDDSALYLCASSLYRPRSDRAPYEQYFGPGTRLTVT.

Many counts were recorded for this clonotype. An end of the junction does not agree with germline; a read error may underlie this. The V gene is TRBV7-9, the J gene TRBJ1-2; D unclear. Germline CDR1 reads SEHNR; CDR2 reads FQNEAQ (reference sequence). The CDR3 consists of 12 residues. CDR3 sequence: CASSLILGSSLF. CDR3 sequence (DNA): TGTGCCAGCAGCCTTATCTTGGGATCTTCCCTCTTC.